The 17 T cell receptor beta chains below all came from one sample that was sequenced in a study of PD-1 blockade in classical Hodgkin lymphoma. As to time point: cycle 4 day 1 (C4D1), after about 6 weeks of nivolumab. Relapses following autologous stem cell transplantation were seen in all patients, with brentuximab vedotin exposure varying. Repertoires were generated with immunoSEQ multiplex PCR, while TCRdb's copy carries only in-frame clones and drops some. The repertoire has tens of thousands of clones, roughly 69% of them found once; the top ten carry under 3%. The sample was peripheral blood mononuclear cells (PBMCs), taken before the fourth cycle of nivolumab. These receptors were collected from a human donor with classical Hodgkin lymphoma.

The CDR3 DNA follows: TGTGCCAGTAGTAGGCCAGGGGGCAGGGAGACCCAGTACTTC. Translating it yields CASSRPGGRETQYF. The J gene is TRBJ2-5, the V gene TRBV19, with TRBD1 matching 8 bases. V dropped 4 bases and J dropped 5; count of bases not matched to a gene: 6. The CDR3 contains 14 residues. Germline lookup yields CDR1 LNHDA and CDR2 SQIVND (reference sequence).

The chain links TRBV7-6 to TRBJ1-4; 9 bases are a match to TRBD1. Germline-derived CDR1 and CDR2 are SGHVS and FNYEAQ. The CDR3 is 16 amino acids. The V segment lost 6 bases and the J segment 6 bases; nucleotides outside the gene matches: 11. CDR3 protein: CASSPLPGQGHEKLFF. The CDR3 DNA sequence: TGTGCCAGCAGTCCACTCCCGGGACAGGGTCATGAAAAACTGTTTTTT. Using reference TRBV7-6 and TRBJ1-4 for the parts outside the CDR3, the full variable domain is GAGVSQSPRYKVTKRGQDVALRCDPISGHVSLYWYRQALGQGPEFLTYFNYEAQQDKSGLPNDRFSAERPEGSISTLTIQRTEQRDSAMYRCASSPLPGQGHEKLFFGSGTQLSVL.

This clone was seen only once. This chain connects TRBV7-2 to TRBJ1-6; TRBD1 matches at 12 bases. The V and J ends lost 5 bases and 10 bases, in that order; junction bases with no gene match: 9. CDR1 is SGHTA, CDR2 FQGNSA, per germline. The CDR3 runs 16 residues. This CDR3 reads CASSPRWDRGQSPLHF. CDR3 DNA sequence: TGTGCCAGCAGCCCCCGATGGGACAGGGGGCAGTCACCCCTCCACTTT.

This sequence joins TRBV29-1 and TRBJ1-5; the D gene is possibly TRBD1 (5 bases). The germline gives CDR1 SQVTM, CDR2 ANQGSEA. V gave up 4 bases and J gave up 3 bases, with 10 bases separating them. The CDR3 sequence is 13 residues long. The CDR3 loop reads CSVGGDHNQPQHF. The CDR3 DNA sequence: TGCAGCGTTGGGGGGGACCACAATCAGCCCCAGCATTTT.

The chain combines TRBV5-1 with TRBJ2-3; tentatively, D is TRBD1 (6 bases). Germline CDR1 reads SGHRS; CDR2 reads YFSETQ. The V gene lost 4 bases and the J gene lost 3 bases, with 18 bases spanning the gap. The CDR3 loop spans 16 amino acids. The chain's CDR3 is CASSPENRVGTDTQYF. The CDR3 bases are TGCGCCAGCAGCCCAGAAAACAGGGTAGGGACAGATACGCAGTATTTT.

V gene TRBV11-2 combines with J gene TRBJ2-7, with D uncertain. Trimming cost V 7 bases and J 6 bases, with 13 bases left between them. CDR3 length: 12 residues. Germline V lookup: CDR1 SGHAT, CDR2 FQNNGV. The chain's CDR3 is CASTRSQGEQYF. The CDR3 bases are TGTGCCAGCACCCGGAGTCAAGGCGAGCAGTACTTC.

The chain has TRBV5-4 and TRBJ2-2, with D maybe TRBD2 (5 bases). The ends were cut back, 5 bases at V and 0 bases at J, with 11 bases in the middle. The CDR3 has 15 residues. Per germline, CDR1 SGHNT and CDR2 YYREEE (reference sequence). CDR3: CASRTGSTNTGELFF. The DNA of the CDR3 is TGTGCCAGCAGGACGGGGTCCACGAACACCGGGGAGCTGTTTTTT.

By share of the sample, this clone is medium-sized (0.01 to 0.1%). This chain joins TRBV7-6 and TRBJ1-4, with D possibly being TRBD1 (6 bases). The ends were cut back, 2 bases at V and 10 bases at J, with 11 bases in the middle. Per the germline V gene, CDR1 is SGHVS and CDR2 is FNYEAQ. This CDR3 is built from 13 residues. The CDR3 protein is CASSLTETGKLFF. The CDR3 nucleotides read TGTGCCAGCAGCTTAACGGAGACAGGAAAACTGTTTTTT.

The V and J genes are TRBV4-3 and TRBJ1-2, with 8 bases matching TRBD1. Germline V gene sequence: CDR1 LGHNA, CDR2 YSLEER. This CDR3 has 16 amino acids. The J segment lost 4 bases and the V segment lost 0 bases, leaving 7 bases of the junction unmatched. CDR3 region: CASSQDGQGDSYGYTF. DNA for the CDR3: TGCGCCAGCAGCCAAGACGGACAGGGTGATAGCTATGGCTACACCTTC.

J is TRBJ2-7 and V is TRBV5-6; the match to TRBD1 covers 9 bases. Per germline, CDR1 SGHDT and CDR2 YYEEEE. V lost 4 bases, J lost 0 bases, and 5 bases stayed unmatched. The CDR3 runs to 15 residues. Here the CDR3 reads CASSPGGQGSYEQYF. CDR3 sequence (DNA): TGTGCCAGCAGCCCGGGGGGACAGGGCTCCTACGAGCAGTACTTC.

This rearrangement joins TRBV4-3 to TRBJ1-5; D is unresolved. Germline values: CDR1 LGHNA, CDR2 YSLEER. V lost 0 bases, J lost 4 bases, and 7 bases lay in between. The CDR3 totals 14 residues. CDR3: CASSQDWGNQPQHF. DNA of the CDR3: TGCGCCAGCAGCCAAGACTGGGGAAATCAGCCCCAGCATTTT.

This clone was counted between two and nine times. Sequence at one end of the junction differs from germline and may be a read error. The gene calls are TRBV9 and TRBJ2-1; D gene uncertain. Germline V gene sequence: CDR1 SGDLS, CDR2 YYNGEE. This CDR3 contains 12 residues. CDR3 sequence: CASSVSYNEQFF. DNA for the CDR3: TGTGCCAGCAGCGTATCCTATAATGAGCAGTTCTTC.

The V and J genes are TRBV6-1 and TRBJ2-1; D is undetermined. The CDR3 sequence is 15 residues long. V was clipped by 4 bases and J by 9 bases, with 19 bases between them. The germline CDR1 and CDR2 sequences are MNHNS and SASEGT. The CDR3 bases are TGTGCCAGCAGTGGGGGAAGCTGGTTACGCTTTGAGCAGTTCTTC. It codes for CASSGGSWLRFEQFF.

The gene calls are TRBV11-2 and TRBJ2-3, with D unresolved. The V end lost 4 bases, the J end lost 2 bases, and 10 bases lay between the germline ends. The germline V gene has CDR1 SGHAT and CDR2 FQNNGV. The CDR3 runs 14 residues. The CDR3, as DNA: TGTGCCAGCAGCTCTGGGCCTTCCACAGATACGCAGTATTTT. This sequence encodes CASSSGPSTDTQYF.

The chain combines TRBV5-6 with TRBJ2-3; 8 bases match TRBD2. The germline gives CDR1 SGHDT, CDR2 YYEEEE. This CDR3 is 15 amino acids long. V trimming: 4 bases; J trimming: 4 bases; junction bases outside the gene matches: 8. CDR3 DNA: TGTGCCAGCAGCCTCGGGGGGGCTTTCGCAGATACGCAGTATTTT. Translating gives CASSLGGAFADTQYF.

This clone showed up just a few times. This sequence joins TRBV30 and TRBJ2-5; D could derive from TRBD1 or TRBD2 (5 bases each). CDR3 size: 13 residues. Germline assignment: CDR1 GTSNPN and CDR2 SVGIG (reference sequence). The DNA for the CDR3 is TGTGCATTGCATAGGATAGAGGGGGAGACCCAGTACTTC. Amino acid sequence: CALHRIEGETQYF.

The rearrangement uses TRBV9 and TRBJ2-1, with D hard to call. The CDR3 is 14 residues long. Germline V gene lookup returns CDR1 SGDLS and CDR2 YYNGEE. Trimming took off 0 bases at V and 3 bases at J, with 7 bases between the two ends. In nucleotides, the CDR3 is TGTGCCAGCAGCGTAGAGGACGGCTACAATGAGCAGTTCTTC. The encoded protein is CASSVEDGYNEQFF.